This entry describes one T cell receptor beta chain. The antigen is not known. Sequenced by immunoSEQ multiplex PCR; TCRdb stores in-frame clones only, minus some. Here the sample spans 100,000 to 150,000 clones, about 90% being singletons. This sample is part of a study of T cell responses to AZD1222 COVID-19 vaccine. Whole-study findings and limits: The donors showed a predominance of white British ancestry and of females, with possible underestimation of clonal diversity. When two AZD1222 doses had been given, Spike-specific TCR breadth and depth rose.

This TCR was recovered from an adult in good health. The specimen comprised peripheral blood, sampled on day 0 of AZD1222 vaccination.

In DNA, the CDR3 is TGTGCCAGCAGCCCGGGGCAGGGTCCTGGAAACACCATATATTTT. It is translated as CASSPGQGPGNTIYF. The V gene is TRBV7-9, the J gene TRBJ1-3; possibly TRBD1 for D (5 bases). V was shortened by 5 bases and J by 2 bases, with 13 bases between the two germline ends. The CDR3 has 15 amino acids. Germline V gene sequence: CDR1 SEHNR, CDR2 FQNEAQ (reference sequence).